A single sample is the source of the 5 T cell receptor beta chains below, sequenced in a study of T cell changes during pregnancy in multiple sclerosis. TCRdb's table, derived via immunoSEQ multiplex PCR, lists solely in-frame clones and lacks some. The sample yields about 56,000 clones, roughly 89% seen once. The sample consisted of peripheral blood from another person, used as feeder cells. The receptors were sampled from a human donor whose cells served as feeder cells for cultures in a pregnancy study.

The chain has TRBV5-6 and TRBJ1-1; TRBD1 might be the D (6 bases). The CDR3 has 15 amino acids. The V and J ends lost 2 bases and 1 base respectively, with 12 bases between them. Germline assignment: CDR1 SGHDT and CDR2 YYEEEE. CDR3 bases: TGTGCCAGCAGCTTTGCGCAACAGGGGAACACTGAAGCTTTCTTT. Amino acid sequence: CASSFAQQGNTEAFF. Based on the CDR3 plus reference TRBV5-6 and TRBJ1-1, the full variable domain is DAGVTQSPTHLIKTRGQQVTLRCSPKSGHDTVSWYQQALGQGPQFIFQYYEEEERQRGNFPDRFSGHQFPNYSSELNVNALLLGDSALYLCASSFAQQGNTEAFFGQGTRLTVV.

The table lists this clone with a count of one. The chain couples TRBV19 to TRBJ1-1, with TRBD1 matching over 8 bases. The germline gives CDR1 LNHDA, CDR2 SQIVND (reference sequence). J was trimmed by 3 bases and V by 6 bases; bases with no gene match: 9. The CDR3 is made up of 15 amino acids. In nucleotides, the CDR3 is TGTGCCAGTAGGATCTCAGGGGGCGGGGACACTGAAGCTTTCTTT. Translating gives CASRISGGGDTEAFF. The full variable domain, in which reference TRBV19 and TRBJ1-1 provide the parts outside the CDR3, is DGGITQSPKYLFRKEGQNVTLSCEQNLNHDAMYWYRQDPGQGLRLIYYSQIVNDFQKGDIAEGYSVSREKKESFPLTVTSAQKNPTAFYLCASRISGGGDTEAFFGQGTRLTVV.

This clone has a single count. The V and J genes are TRBV27 and TRBJ1-5; perhaps TRBD1 as D (5 bases). CDR1 is MNHEY, CDR2 SMNVEV, per germline (reference sequence). V dropped 6 bases and J dropped 9 bases, with 12 bases sitting between them. The CDR3 spans 12 residues. CDR3 DNA: TGTGCCAGCAGGACGGCAGGGTGGCCCCAGCATTTT. It yields the protein CASRTAGWPQHF.

This clone was recorded once. The CDR3 protein is CASSEILVWGEQFF. CDR3 nucleotides: TGTGCCAGCAGTGAAATTCTAGTGTGGGGTGAGCAGTTCTTC. V gene TRBV2 combines with J gene TRBJ2-1; D is uncertain. With 2 bases removed from V and 9 bases from J, the gap between germline ends came to 14 bases. This CDR3 has 14 residues. The germline CDR1 and CDR2 sequences are SNHLY and FYNNEI.

V is TRBV11-2 and J is TRBJ2-3, with 8 bases that match TRBD1. CDR1 SGHAT and CDR2 FQNNGV come from the germline V gene. The CDR3 is made up of 16 amino acids. The V gene end was trimmed by 1 base and the J gene end by 5 bases; junction bases not matched to a gene: 8. CDR3 protein: CASSLVGRGQRDTQYF. The CDR3 DNA reads TGTGCCAGCAGCTTAGTTGGCAGGGGGCAGAGAGATACGCAGTATTTT. Full variable domain (rest looked up from reference TRBV11-2 and TRBJ2-3): EAGVAQSPRYKIIEKRQSVAFWCNPISGHATLYWYQQILGQGPKLLIQFQNNGVVDDSQLPKDRFSAERLKGVDSTLKIQPAKLEDSAVYLCASSLVGRGQRDTQYFGPGTRLTVL.